The present entry profiles one TCR beta chain with its context. Deletions cut 4 bases from V and 3 bases from J, with 15 bases between. The CDR3 totals 15 residues. In germline, CDR1 is MNHEY, CDR2 SVGAGI. The data were produced by immunoSEQ multiplex PCR, yet TCRdb's version contains in-frame clones alone and is incomplete. The data hold 150,000 or so clones, with approximately 92% observed a single time. This sample is drawn from a study of cytomegalovirus exposure and HLA in healthy donors. Sequencing was performed on PBMCs. The TCR was taken from a woman between 18 and 29 years old in good health and CMV-seropositive. The V gene is TRBV6-5, the J gene TRBJ1-1; D remains unclear. CDR3 in amino acids: CASSSGPSGDTEAFF. In nucleotides, the CDR3 is TGTGCCAGCAGTTCTGGGCCTTCCGGGGACACTGAAGCTTTCTTT.